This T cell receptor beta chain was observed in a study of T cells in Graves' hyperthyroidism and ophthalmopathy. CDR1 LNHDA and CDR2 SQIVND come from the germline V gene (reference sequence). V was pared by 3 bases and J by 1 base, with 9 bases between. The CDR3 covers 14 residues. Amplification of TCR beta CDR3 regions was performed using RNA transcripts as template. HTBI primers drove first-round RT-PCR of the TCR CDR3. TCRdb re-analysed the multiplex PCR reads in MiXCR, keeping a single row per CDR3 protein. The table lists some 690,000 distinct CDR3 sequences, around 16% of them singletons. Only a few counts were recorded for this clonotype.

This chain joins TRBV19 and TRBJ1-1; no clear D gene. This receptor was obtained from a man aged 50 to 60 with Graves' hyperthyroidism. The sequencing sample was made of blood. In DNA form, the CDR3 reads TGTGCCAGTAGTATTTCAGCCGGGAACACTGAAGCTTTCTTT. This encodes CASSISAGNTEAFF.